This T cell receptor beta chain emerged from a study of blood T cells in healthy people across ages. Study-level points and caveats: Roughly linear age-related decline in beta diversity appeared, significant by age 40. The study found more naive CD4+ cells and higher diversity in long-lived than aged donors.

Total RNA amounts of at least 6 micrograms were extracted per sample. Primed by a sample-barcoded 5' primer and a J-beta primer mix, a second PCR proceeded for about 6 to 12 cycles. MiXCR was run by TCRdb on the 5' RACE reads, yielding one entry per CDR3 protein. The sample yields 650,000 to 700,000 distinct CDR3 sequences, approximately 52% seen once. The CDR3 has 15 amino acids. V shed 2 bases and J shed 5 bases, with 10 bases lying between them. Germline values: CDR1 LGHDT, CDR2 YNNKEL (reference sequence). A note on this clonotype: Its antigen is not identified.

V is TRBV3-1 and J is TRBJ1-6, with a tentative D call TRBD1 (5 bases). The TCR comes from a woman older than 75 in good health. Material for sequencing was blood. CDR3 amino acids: CASSQRGADNSPLHF. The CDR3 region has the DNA TGTGCCAGCAGCCAAAGAGGGGCCGATAATTCACCCCTCCACTTT. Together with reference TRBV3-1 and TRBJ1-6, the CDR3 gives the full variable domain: DTAVSQTPKYLVTQMGNDKSIKCEQNLGHDTMYWYKQDSKKFLKIMFSYNNKELIINETVPNRFSPKSPDKAHLNLHINSLELGDSAVYFCASSQRGADNSPLHFGNGTRLTVT.